This T cell receptor beta chain was obtained from a study of blood T cell repertoires in COVID-19. This clone was observed once. Produced via immunoSEQ multiplex PCR; TCRdb's table is partial and in-frame only. The table has some 240,000 clones, approximately 80% seen once. Trimming removed 2 bases from V and 6 bases from J; junction bases left unmatched: 7. The CDR3 is 15 amino acids. Germline CDR1 reads MNHEY; CDR2 reads SVGAGI. The rearrangement uses TRBV6-5 and TRBJ2-1, with 7 nucleotides matching TRBD1. The clonotype originates from a woman in her 40s who had recovered from COVID-19. Sequencing was carried out using peripheral blood. The CDR3 protein is CASSYTPDRANEQFF. The CDR3 region has the DNA TGTGCCAGCAGTTACACCCCAGACAGGGCCAATGAGCAGTTCTTC.